This T cell receptor beta chain was found in a study of T cell responses to AZD1222 COVID-19 vaccine. Study-wide background: Analyses pooled second doses at about 4 or about 12 weeks.

On this clone: What it binds is unknown.

Unmatched junction bases numbered 5, after V lost 4 bases and J lost 4 bases. Germline V lookup: CDR1 LNHDA, CDR2 SQIVND (reference sequence). The CDR3 is 14 residues long. Regarding the study as a whole: In the spike-specific TCR repertoire, nearly half reportedly target unmutated variant regions. Spike-specific TCR breadth rose after two AZD1222 doses, and depth rose as well. A mostly white British donor set with more females was recruited, and clonal diversity was possibly underestimated.

Data came from immunoSEQ multiplex PCR; TCRdb stores just in-frame clones and leaves some out. The sample contains roughly 130,000 clones, about 90% of which appear only once. The chain links TRBV19 to TRBJ2-7; 9 positions match TRBD1. Material: peripheral blood, obtained on day 0 of AZD1222 vaccination. This receptor was identified in an adult in good health. CDR3 loop: CASSTRGTGYEQYF. DNA for the CDR3: TGTGCCAGTAGTACTAGGGGGACAGGGTACGAGCAGTACTTC.